This is a list of T cell receptor beta chains from one sample in a study of regulatory T cells in long-lasting Graves disease. One entry per CDR3 protein results from TCRdb running MiXCR on the multiplex PCR reads. The sample has fewer than 550,000 distinct CDR3 sequences; 15% to 20% are singletons. The same sample was also used in a study of T cells in Graves' hyperthyroidism and ophthalmopathy.

Sequencing was performed on peripheral blood mononuclear cells (PBMCs), taken at new diagnosis, from a patient treated with antithyroid drugs. All receptors derive from a woman aged 35-60 years with Graves disease. CDR3s leave out the opening cysteine and the closing phenylalanine or tryptophan. The order of the fields is V gene, J gene, CDR3 protein.

v_call: TRBV6-1
j_call: TRBJ1-4
cdr3_aa: ASIHGTGLKGRGKLF

v_call: TRBV15
j_call: TRBJ1-2
cdr3_aa: ATSGDGGQDGYT

v_call: TRBV4-2
j_call: TRBJ1-1
cdr3_aa: ASSQDRGTGQKLNTEAF

v_call: TRBV9
j_call: TRBJ1-5
cdr3_aa: ASSVVPNQPQH

v_call: TRBV6-5
j_call: TRBJ1-1
cdr3_aa: ASSYSGGLWNTEAF

v_call: TRBV19
j_call: TRBJ1-2
cdr3_aa: ASSTFDSPYGYT

v_call: TRBV13
j_call: TRBJ1-4
cdr3_aa: ASSSNLDTTNEKLF

v_call: TRBV29-1
j_call: TRBJ2-5
cdr3_aa: SVDRAEETQY

v_call: TRBV7-9
j_call: TRBJ2-7
cdr3_aa: ASSKEGGGYEQY

v_call: TRBV7-8
j_call: TRBJ1-1
cdr3_aa: ASSPVRALETEAF

v_call: TRBV7-9
j_call: TRBJ1-1
cdr3_aa: ASSLRVTNTEAF

v_call: TRBV24-1
j_call: TRBJ2-3
cdr3_aa: ATSPGVSHTDTQY

v_call: TRBV19
j_call: TRBJ2-7
cdr3_aa: ASSTIISSYEQY

v_call: TRBV24-1
j_call: TRBJ2-3
cdr3_aa: ATSDRRSTDTQY

v_call: TRBV10-3
j_call: TRBJ1-1
cdr3_aa: AVAPRGLGEAF

v_call: TRBV7-6
j_call: TRBJ2-1
cdr3_aa: ASSNPRAGGGNEQF

v_call: TRBV2
j_call: TRBJ2-3
cdr3_aa: ASKPSGALTDTQY

v_call: TRBV11-2
j_call: TRBJ2-7
cdr3_aa: ASSRDRNYYEQY

v_call: TRBV10-1
j_call: TRBJ1-3
cdr3_aa: ASRTAFYSGNTIY

v_call: TRBV15
j_call: TRBJ1-1
cdr3_aa: ATSTQGTVAEAF

v_call: TRBV6-1
j_call: TRBJ2-3
cdr3_aa: ASSLLRQATDTQY

v_call: TRBV4-1
j_call: TRBJ1-1
cdr3_aa: ASSQGKGGGTEAF

v_call: TRBV5-1
j_call: TRBJ2-7
cdr3_aa: ASSQTSREQY

v_call: TRBV28
j_call: TRBJ1-2
cdr3_aa: ASSFPERVNYGYT

v_call: TRBV10-3
j_call: TRBJ2-1
cdr3_aa: AILASRGVSYNEQF

v_call: TRBV11-2
j_call: TRBJ1-1
cdr3_aa: ASSLDRAGEGEAF

v_call: TRBV7-8
j_call: TRBJ1-2
cdr3_aa: ASSLPGTERGNGYT

v_call: TRBV6-1
j_call: TRBJ2-1
cdr3_aa: ASKGLAASSYNEQF

v_call: TRBV7-2
j_call: TRBJ2-1
cdr3_aa: ASSASLAGGYNEQF

v_call: TRBV4-1
j_call: TRBJ2-1
cdr3_aa: ASSQRGYEQF

v_call: TRBV5-6
j_call: TRBJ1-3
cdr3_aa: ASSTFLSSGNTIY

v_call: TRBV6-1
j_call: TRBJ1-1
cdr3_aa: VSQGFLFTEAF

v_call: TRBV28
j_call: TRBJ2-7
cdr3_aa: ASISGRTPYEQY

v_call: TRBV6-1
j_call: TRBJ2-5
cdr3_aa: ASSTLETQY

v_call: TRBV4-1
j_call: TRBJ1-4
cdr3_aa: ASSQVGGREKLF